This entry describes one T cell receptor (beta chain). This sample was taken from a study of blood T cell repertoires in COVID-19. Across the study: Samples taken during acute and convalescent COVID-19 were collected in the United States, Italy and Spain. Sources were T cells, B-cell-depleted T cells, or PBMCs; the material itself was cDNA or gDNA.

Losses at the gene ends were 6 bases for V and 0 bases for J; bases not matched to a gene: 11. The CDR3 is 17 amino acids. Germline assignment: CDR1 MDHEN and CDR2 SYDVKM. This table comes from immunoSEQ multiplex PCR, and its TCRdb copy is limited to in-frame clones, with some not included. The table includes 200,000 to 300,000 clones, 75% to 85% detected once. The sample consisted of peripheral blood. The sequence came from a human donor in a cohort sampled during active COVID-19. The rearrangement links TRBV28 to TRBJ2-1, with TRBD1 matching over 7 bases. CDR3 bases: TGTGCCAGCAGCTATGGCCCCGGGGACAGCTCCTACAATGAGCAGTTCTTC. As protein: CASSYGPGDSSYNEQFF.